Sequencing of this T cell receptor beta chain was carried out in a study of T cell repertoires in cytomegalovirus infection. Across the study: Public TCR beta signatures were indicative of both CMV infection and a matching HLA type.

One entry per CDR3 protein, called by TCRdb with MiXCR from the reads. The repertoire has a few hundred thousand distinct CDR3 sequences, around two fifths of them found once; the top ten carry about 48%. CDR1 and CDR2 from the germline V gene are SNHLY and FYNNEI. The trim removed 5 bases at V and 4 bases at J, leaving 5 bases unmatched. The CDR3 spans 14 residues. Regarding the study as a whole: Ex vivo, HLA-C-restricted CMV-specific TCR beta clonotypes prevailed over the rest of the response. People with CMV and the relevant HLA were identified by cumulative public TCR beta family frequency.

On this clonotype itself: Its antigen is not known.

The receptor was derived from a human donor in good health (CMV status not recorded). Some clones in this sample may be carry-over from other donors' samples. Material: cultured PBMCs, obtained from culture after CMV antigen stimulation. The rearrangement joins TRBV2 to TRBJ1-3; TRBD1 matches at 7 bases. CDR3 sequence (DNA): TGTGCCAGCAGTCGACAGGGATGGGGAAACACCATATATTTT. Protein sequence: CASSRQGWGNTIYF.